A single TCR beta chain is shown here with its context. Only a few counts were recorded for this clone. Its antigen has not been determined. No quality values exist for individual bases; no much larger clone is one base distant. This record comes from a study of T cell changes during pregnancy in multiple sclerosis (dated by TCRdb to the late 2010s). Background for the entire study: In women with multiple sclerosis, the researchers looked at how the T cell repertoire shifted as pregnancy progressed.

The library was produced with the immunoSEQ multiplex PCR assay. Held by TCRdb, this immuneACCESS table contains in-frame sequences only and omits some clones. Under half of the omission traces to an unresolved V gene where checked; the cause of the rest is unknown. A total of about 22,000 clones appear in this sample, less than 95% of them only once. 0.55% to 0.7% of the sample comes from the top ten. Counted from cysteine to phenylalanine, this CDR3 has 16 amino acids. The retained sequence is limited to the CDR3, 48 bases, with the frame set at the first base. According to the germline V gene, CDR1 reads SGHTS and CDR2 reads YDEGEE. V loses 1 base, J loses 0 bases, and the germline ends lie 10 bases apart.

Recombination joined TRBV5-8 with TRBJ1-4; the D gene is perhaps TRBD1, on 5 matching bases. Source: CD4+ T cells from peripheral blood mononuclear cells, taken in the third trimester of pregnancy. This receptor was obtained from a female donor in good health, enrolled as a control in a pregnancy study. The sequenced DNA is TGTGCCAGCAGCTTGAGGCAGGGCCCAACTAATGAAAAACTGTTTTTT. Its translation is CASSLRQGPTNEKLFF.